These T cell receptor beta chains were read from a single sample in a study of immune cell composition in non-small cell lung cancer. The method was immunoSEQ multiplex PCR; TCRdb's version includes in-frame clones alone and lacks a portion of them. The table lists about 10,000 clones, 60% to 80% of them singletons. What was sequenced was lung tumor tissue. These receptors were collected from a human donor with non-small cell lung cancer. CDR3s include the opening cysteine and the closing phenylalanine or tryptophan. A D gene is named only where the DNA matches it firmly. Expanded clones get a size class; other rows say once, few or many, or leave the size out.

clone size | J gene | D gene | V gene | CDR3 protein | CDR3 DNA
few | TRBJ2-7 | . | TRBV7-9 | CASSNRGTFYEQYF | TGTGCCAGCTCAAATCGGGGGACCTTCTACGAGCAGTACTTC
. | TRBJ2-3 | . | TRBV7-3 | CASSFRGTDTQYF | TGTGCCAGCAGCTTCCGAGGGACAGATACGCAGTATTTT
. | TRBJ2-1 | . | TRBV7-2 | CASSLAQGGGEQFF | TGTGCCAGCAGCTTAGCGCAGGGGGGGGGTGAGCAGTTCTTC
. | TRBJ2-1 | TRBD2 | TRBV4-2 | CASSQRLAGGYNEQFF | TGTGCCAGCAGCCAAAGACTAGCGGGGGGCTACAATGAGCAGTTCTTC
few | TRBJ2-7 | . | TRBV27 | CASSFMKRGEQYF | TGTGCCAGCAGTTTTATGAAGAGGGGCGAGCAGTACTTC
. | TRBJ1-3 | TRBD1 | TRBV28 | CASSLIGTGGNTIYF | TGTGCCAGCAGTTTGATAGGGACAGGCGGAAACACCATATATTTT
few | TRBJ2-1 | TRBD2 | TRBV5-1 | CASSLNLAGANEQFF | TGCGCCAGCAGCTTGAATCTAGCGGGGGCAAATGAGCAGTTCTTC
. | TRBJ1-1 | . | TRBV4-1 | CASRQMILGNTEAFF | TGCGCCAGCAGACAGATGATCCTGGGGAACACTGAAGCTTTCTTT
. | TRBJ2-7 | TRBD1 | TRBV7-9 | CASSLGQGNYEQYF | TGTGCCAGCAGCTTGGGACAGGGAAACTACGAGCAGTACTTC
. | TRBJ1-6 | TRBD1 | TRBV13 | CASSYRPGQGHSPLHF | TGTGCCAGCAGCTACCGACCGGGACAGGGGCATTCACCCCTCCACTTT
. | TRBJ2-5 | . | TRBV19 | CASSRTTGTPGETQYF | TGTGCCAGTAGTCGAACTACAGGGACCCCGGGGGAGACCCAGTACTTC
. | TRBJ2-7 | . | TRBV20-1 | CSAINGYEQYF | TGCAGTGCTATTAACGGCTACGAGCAGTACTTC
. | TRBJ2-1 | . | TRBV11-3 | CASSLEGGGGDEQFF | TGTGCCAGCAGCTTAGAGGGTGGCGGAGGCGATGAGCAGTTCTTC
once | TRBJ1-1 | TRBD1 | TRBV28 | CASSPGQWNTEAFF | TGTGCCAGCAGTCCGGGACAGTGGAACACTGAAGCTTTCTTT
. | TRBJ1-5 | . | TRBV15 | CATSPTSLQPQHF | TGTGCCACCAGCCCCACGTCCCTGCAGCCCCAGCATTTT
few | TRBJ2-7 | . | TRBV28 | CASSRLRIAGGKDEQYF | TGTGCCAGCAGCCGGCTGAGGATAGCCGGAGGGAAGGACGAGCAGTACTTC
. | TRBJ1-1 | . | TRBV5-1 | CASSFASENTEAFF | TGCGCCAGCAGCTTTGCAAGTGAGAACACTGAAGCTTTCTTT
. | TRBJ1-1 | . | TRBV7-8 | CASSLAQTGVMNTEAFF | TGTGCCAGCAGCTTAGCTCAAACCGGGGTTATGAACACTGAAGCTTTCTTT
few | TRBJ2-5 | . | TRBV11-3 | CASSLDETQYF | TGTGCCAGCAGCTTAGATGAGACCCAGTACTTC
medium-sized | TRBJ2-7 | . | TRBV11-3 | CASSLSGSAIYEQYF | TGTGCCAGCAGCTTGTCGGGGAGCGCGATCTACGAGCAGTACTTC
. | TRBJ2-7 | . | TRBV7-9 | CASSFTKKVREQYF | TGTGCCAGCAGCTTTACGAAAAAAGTGCGGGAGCAGTACTTC
. | TRBJ2-1 | TRBD1 | TRBV5-6 | CASSLLLGTGNNEQFF | TGTGCCAGCAGCTTACTCCTCGGGACAGGGAACAATGAGCAGTTCTTC
. | TRBJ1-1 | . | TRBV9 | CASSVSGYTEAFF | TGTGCCAGCAGCGTATCAGGTTACACTGAAGCTTTCTTT
. | TRBJ1-6 | . | TRBV6-5 | CASRRQEINSPLHF | TGTGCCAGCAGGAGACAAGAGATTAATTCACCCCTCCACTTT
. | TRBJ2-2 | . | TRBV7-9 | CASMRGNANTGELFF | TGTGCCAGCATGCGAGGGAATGCGAACACCGGGGAGCTGTTTTTT
. | TRBJ2-3 | . | TRBV7-9 | CASSTMEDTQYF | TGTGCCAGCAGCACGATGGAGGATACGCAGTATTTT
. | TRBJ1-1 | . | TRBV6-1 | CASSELGLVTEAFF | TGTGCCAGCAGTGAACTGGGACTGGTCACTGAAGCTTTCTTT
few | TRBJ2-3 | . | TRBV7-2 | CASSLGWTQYF | TGTGCCAGCAGCTTAGGGTGGACGCAGTATTTT
. | TRBJ2-2 | TRBD1 | TRBV5-1 | CASTPDRGGNTGELFF | TGCGCCAGCACCCCGGACAGGGGAGGGAACACCGGGGAGCTGTTTTTT
. | TRBJ2-2 | . | TRBV5-1 | CASSFHSNTGELFF | TGCGCCAGCAGCTTCCACAGTAACACCGGGGAGCTGTTTTTT
few | TRBJ1-2 | . | TRBV14 | CASSQDLGRDYGYTF | TGTGCCAGCAGCCAAGATCTCGGCAGGGATTATGGCTACACCTTC
. | TRBJ1-1 | . | TRBV6-5 | CASSYGGPLNTEAFF | TGTGCCAGCAGTTACGGGGGACCCCTGAACACTGAAGCTTTCTTT
. | TRBJ1-1 | . | TRBV23-1 | CASSRARNTEAFF | TGCGCCAGCAGTCGTGCCAGGAACACTGAAGCTTTCTTT
. | TRBJ1-2 | . | TRBV18 | CASSPQDITYNYGYTF | TGTGCCAGCTCACCACAGGATATAACTTATAACTATGGCTACACCTTC
few | TRBJ1-1 | . | TRBV5-1 | CASSSGLNTEAFF | TGCGCCAGCAGCTCTGGGTTGAACACTGAAGCTTTCTTT
. | TRBJ2-7 | . | TRBV11-3 | CASSFQANSYEQYF | TGTGCCAGCAGCTTCCAGGCAAACTCCTACGAGCAGTACTTC
. | TRBJ1-1 | . | TRBV6-1 | CASRFLGNTEAFF | TGTGCCAGTCGCTTCCTTGGGAACACTGAAGCTTTCTTT
. | TRBJ2-1 | TRBD2 | TRBV28 | CASSPYSGGRLHNEQFF | TGTGCCAGCAGTCCGTATAGCGGGGGGAGATTACACAATGAGCAGTTCTTC
. | TRBJ2-2 | . | TRBV11-3 | CASSFPGNTGELFF | TGTGCCAGCAGCTTTCCAGGAAACACCGGGGAGCTGTTTTTT
. | TRBJ1-2 | . | TRBV19 | CASSSRGGENGYTF | TGTGCCAGTAGTTCCCGCGGGGGCGAGAATGGCTACACCTTC
. | TRBJ2-5 | . | TRBV11-3 | CASSHLGQETQYF | TGTGCCAGCAGCCACCTAGGCCAAGAGACCCAGTACTTC
. | TRBJ2-7 | . | TRBV5-1 | CASSSGPDVYEQYF | TGCGCCAGCAGCTCCGGTCCGGACGTCTACGAGCAGTACTTC
medium-sized | TRBJ1-5 | . | TRBV6-6 | CASSYILGNQPQHF | TGTGCCAGCAGTTATATTTTAGGGAATCAGCCCCAGCATTTT
. | TRBJ2-7 | . | TRBV9 | CASSVGTSWRNEQYF | TGTGCCAGCAGCGTCGGGACAAGCTGGCGTAACGAGCAGTACTTC
. | TRBJ1-5 | TRBD1 | TRBV5-6 | CASSMTGGAGQPQHF | TGTGCCAGCAGTATGACAGGGGGCGCCGGTCAGCCCCAGCATTTT
. | TRBJ2-3 | . | TRBV10-3 | CAISGGREDTQYF | TGTGCCATCAGTGGGGGCAGGGAAGATACGCAGTATTTT
. | TRBJ2-7 | . | TRBV5-4 | CASSSNVVNEQYF | TGTGCCAGCAGCTCGAACGTCGTAAACGAGCAGTACTTC
. | TRBJ2-7 | . | TRBV7-3 | CASSPGRLYEQYF | TGTGCCAGCAGCCCCGGGCGCCTCTACGAGCAGTACTTC
few | TRBJ2-1 | . | TRBV30 | CAWGATGNEQFF | TGTGCCTGGGGGGCCACGGGGAATGAGCAGTTCTTC
. | TRBJ1-4 | . | TRBV5-4 | CASSPNNIQGGEKLFF | TGTGCCAGCAGCCCCAACAATATACAGGGAGGTGAAAAACTGTTTTTT
. | TRBJ2-1 | . | TRBV6-5 | CASSYGDNEQFF | TGTGCCAGCAGTTACGGAGACAATGAGCAGTTCTTC
. | TRBJ2-1 | . | TRBV5-1 | CASSLDGTLVNEQFF | TGCGCCAGCAGCTTGGATGGGACCTTGGTCAATGAGCAGTTCTTC
. | TRBJ2-5 | . | TRBV6-5 | CASSYGSGEETQYF | TGTGCCAGCAGTTACGGGTCGGGGGAGGAGACCCAGTACTTC
few | TRBJ2-2 | . | TRBV15 | CATSRLQYTGELFF | TGTGCCACCAGCAGGCTCCAATACACCGGGGAGCTGTTTTTT
. | TRBJ1-6 | TRBD1 | TRBV11-2 | CASSKKDRIRSPLHF | TGTGCCAGCAGCAAAAAGGACAGGATTCGTTCACCCCTCCACTTT
. | TRBJ1-1 | . | TRBV28 | CASSFSSLQAFF | TGTGCCAGCAGTTTTAGCAGCCTTCAAGCTTTCTTT
. | TRBJ2-3 | . | TRBV5-1 | CASSLSSLSTDTQYF | TGCGCCAGCAGCTTGAGTTCCCTAAGCACAGATACGCAGTATTTT
. | TRBJ2-7 | TRBD1 | TRBV5-1 | CASSLESPDRSPYEQYF | TGCGCCAGCAGCTTGGAGAGCCCGGACAGGTCCCCCTACGAGCAGTACTTC
. | TRBJ2-5 | . | TRBV5-1 | CASSLEGNRAETQYF | TGCGCCAGCAGCTTGGAAGGCAACAGGGCAGAGACCCAGTACTTC
few | TRBJ1-2 | . | TRBV21-1 | CASSNQGYGYTF | TGTGCCAGCAGCAATCAGGGCTATGGCTACACCTTC